This T cell receptor (beta chain) was identified in a study of T cell responses to AZD1222 COVID-19 vaccine. Study details: Second-dose groups at about 4 or about 12 weeks were pooled.

Points from the study as a whole: CD4 TCRs linked to vaccination spanned spike, dominating at 160-218 and 743-854.

Assay used: immunoSEQ multiplex PCR; TCRdb lists only in-frame clones, some missing. This sample carries 140,000 to 150,000 clones, 70% to 90% of them seen once, and the ten largest clones take approximately 16%. CDR3 length: 15 residues. Trimming removed 4 bases from V and 3 bases from J; junction bases left unmatched: 6. CDR1 and CDR2 (germline): MGHRA, YSYEKL. As for this clone: The target antigen is unknown.

The TCR originated in an adult in good health. The rearrangement links TRBV4-1 to TRBJ1-2; 9 bases agree with TRBD1. The sample was peripheral blood, taken on day 0 of AZD1222 vaccination. The CDR3 DNA reads as TGCGCCAGCAGCCCAGAGCGGACAGGGGACTATGGCTACACCTTC. Encoded protein: CASSPERTGDYGYTF.